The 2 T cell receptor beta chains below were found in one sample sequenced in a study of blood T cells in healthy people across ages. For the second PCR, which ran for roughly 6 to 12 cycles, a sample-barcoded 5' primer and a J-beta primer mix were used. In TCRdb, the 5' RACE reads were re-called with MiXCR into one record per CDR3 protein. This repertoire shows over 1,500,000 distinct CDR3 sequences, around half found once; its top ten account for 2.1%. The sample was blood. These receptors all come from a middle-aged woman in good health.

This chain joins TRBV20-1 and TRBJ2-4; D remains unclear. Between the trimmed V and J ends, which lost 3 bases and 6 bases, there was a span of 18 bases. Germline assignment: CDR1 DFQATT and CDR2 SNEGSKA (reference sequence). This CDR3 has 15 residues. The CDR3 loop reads CSASLGKSWGNIQYF. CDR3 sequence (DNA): TGCAGTGCTAGTTTGGGGAAGAGCTGGGGAAACATTCAGTACTTC.

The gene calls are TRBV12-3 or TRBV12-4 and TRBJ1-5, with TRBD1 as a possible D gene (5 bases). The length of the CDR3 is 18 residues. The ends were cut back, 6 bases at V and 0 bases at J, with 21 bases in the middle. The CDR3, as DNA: TGTGCCAGCAGCTCCGGACAAAGCCTTACATATAGCAATCAGCCCCAGCATTTT. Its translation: CASSSGQSLTYSNQPQHF.